The source of this T cell receptor beta chain is a study of metastatic and nonmetastatic thyroid tumors. Study-wide background: Repertoires from malignant and benign thyroid patients were compared across blood and tumor or nodule tissue.

The CDR3 extends over 12 amino acids. Trimming removed 4 bases at V and 4 bases at J, with 2 bases between. Germline V gene data show CDR1 as MNHNS and CDR2 as SASEGT. Overall study findings and caveats: Reported TCR beta diversity, measured in blood and tumor, was significantly higher for malignant thyroid tumors than for benign nodules.

Authors' data handling: Differences in CDR3 between clinicopathological groups were drawn on to build a classifier intended to discriminate distant-metastatic papillary thyroid cancer patients. TCRdb re-called clones via MiXCR from the PCR reads. These V and J calls originate from TCRdb's pipeline instead of the authors' own analysis. The sample has around 18,000 clones, under 35% seen once. Nobody among the patients had been given any treatment before thyroid surgery. This clone was picked up a small number of times. No antigen is known for it. Sequencing was performed on tumor tissue. This clonotype originated in a female donor with papillary thyroid cancer or a benign thyroid nodule (not recorded which). Some clones in this sample may be carry-over from other donors' samples. The chain is built from TRBV6-1 and TRBJ2-6; D uncertain. The chain's CDR3 is CASSGGANVLTF. CDR3 bases: TGTGCCAGCAGTGGAGGGGCCAACGTCCTGACTTTC.